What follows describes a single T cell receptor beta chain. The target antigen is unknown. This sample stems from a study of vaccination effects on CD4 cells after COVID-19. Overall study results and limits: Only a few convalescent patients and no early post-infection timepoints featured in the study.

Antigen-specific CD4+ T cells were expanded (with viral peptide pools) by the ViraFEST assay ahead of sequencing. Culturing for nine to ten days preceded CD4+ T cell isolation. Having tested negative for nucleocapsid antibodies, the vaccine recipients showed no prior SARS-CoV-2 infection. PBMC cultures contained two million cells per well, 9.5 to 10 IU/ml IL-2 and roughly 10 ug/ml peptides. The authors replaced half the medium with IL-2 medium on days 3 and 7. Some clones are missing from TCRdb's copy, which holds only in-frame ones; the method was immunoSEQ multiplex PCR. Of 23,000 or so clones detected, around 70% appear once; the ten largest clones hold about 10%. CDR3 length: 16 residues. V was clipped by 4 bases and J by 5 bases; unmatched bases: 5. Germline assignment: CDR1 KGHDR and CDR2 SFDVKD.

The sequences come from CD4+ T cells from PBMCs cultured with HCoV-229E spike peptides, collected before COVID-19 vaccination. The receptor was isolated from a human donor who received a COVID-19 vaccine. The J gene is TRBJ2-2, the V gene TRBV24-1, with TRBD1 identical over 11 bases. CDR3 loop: CATSDPGTGGTGELFF. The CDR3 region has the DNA TGTGCCACCAGTGACCCCGGGACAGGGGGTACCGGGGAGCTGTTTTTT.